This T cell receptor beta chain was sequenced for a study of regulatory T cells in long-lasting Graves disease. General observations from the study: TRBV28, TRBJ1-2 and TRBJ2-5 were segments that persistent disease favored.

In building TCR beta libraries, iRepertoire HTBI primers were used together with Arm-PCR of CDR3 regions. TCRdb independently ran MiXCR on the multiplex PCR reads; one entry per CDR3 protein. The sample includes fewer than 650,000 distinct CDR3 sequences, roughly a sixth of them seen just once. This clonotype was counted many times. Its specificity is not known. Time point here: newly diagnosed GD, antithyroid drugs for less than 3 months. Isolated PBMC RNA provided the starting material for the TCR library. Germline V gene data show CDR1 as SGHTA and CDR2 as FQGTGA. The CDR3 is 15 residues long. V trimming: 6 bases; J trimming: 6 bases; junction bases outside the gene matches: 12. The same sample was also used in a study of T cells in Graves' hyperthyroidism and ophthalmopathy.

The starting material was peripheral blood mononuclear cells (PBMCs), obtained at new diagnosis, from a patient treated with antithyroid drugs. This TCR derives from a young man with Graves disease. This chain links TRBV7-3 with TRBJ2-3, with 7 bases fitting TRBD2. The chain's CDR3 is CASSSWGGPFDTQYF. The CDR3 DNA sequence: TGTGCCAGCAGTTCTTGGGGAGGGCCCTTTGATACGCAGTATTTT.